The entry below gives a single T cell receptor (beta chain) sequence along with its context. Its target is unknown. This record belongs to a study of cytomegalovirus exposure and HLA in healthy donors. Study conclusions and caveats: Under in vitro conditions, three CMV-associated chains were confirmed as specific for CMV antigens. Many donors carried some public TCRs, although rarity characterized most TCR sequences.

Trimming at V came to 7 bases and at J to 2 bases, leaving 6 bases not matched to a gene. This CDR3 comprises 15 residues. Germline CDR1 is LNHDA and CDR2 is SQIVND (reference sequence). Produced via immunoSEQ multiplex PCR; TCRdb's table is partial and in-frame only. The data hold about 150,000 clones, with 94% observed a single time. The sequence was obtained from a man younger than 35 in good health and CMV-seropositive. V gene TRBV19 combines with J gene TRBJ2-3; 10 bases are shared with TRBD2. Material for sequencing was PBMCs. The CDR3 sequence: CASTPLAGTTDTQYF. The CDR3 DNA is TGTGCCAGTACCCCACTAGCGGGGACCACAGATACGCAGTATTTT.